This T cell receptor beta chain was sequenced for a study of shared clonotypes between healthy human individuals. Study context: Researchers assigned three CD4 naive, three CD4 memory, two CD8 naive and one CD8 memory plate to each donor.

Every subset's genomic DNA went evenly onto several immunoSEQ plates. The repertoire was sequenced with immunoSEQ multiplex PCR; TCRdb's copy has only in-frame clones and lacks some. The sample gives around 1,100,000 clones, approximately 80% of which show up once; about 0.94% is in the top ten. The CDR3 covers 12 residues. Germline CDR1 MRHNA, CDR2 SNTAGT. V lost 6 bases, J lost 12 bases, and 17 bases lay in between. This TCR came from a man between 18 and 29 years old in good health. Some clones in this sample may be carry-over from other donors' samples. Sequenced: memory CD4+ T cells from PBMCs. Subset noted: CD45RA-negative fraction. This chain joins TRBV6-4 and TRBJ2-5; D ambiguous. CDR3 protein: CASRPRTKLEYF. Here the CDR3 DNA reads TGTGCCAGCAGGCCCAGGACCAAGTTGGAGTACTTC.